These 22 T cell receptor beta chains were all obtained from the same sample, sequenced in a study of cytomegalovirus exposure and HLA in healthy donors. PCR amplification relied on 60 Vbeta primers (plus 13 Jbeta primers). The assay was immunoSEQ multiplex PCR, and TCRdb's table has in-frame clones only and misses some. In the table there are some 170,000 clones, about 81% of which are singletons. The sequencing input was PBMCs. The receptor source for this set is a woman aged 25 to 39 in good health and CMV-seronegative.

The chain combines TRBV5-1 with TRBJ1-1; tentative D call: TRBD1 (5 bases). The V end was cut by 0 bases, the J end by 0 bases, with 12 bases between. The CDR3 totals 16 residues. CDR1 and CDR2 (germline): SGHRS, YFSETQ. CDR3 DNA sequence: TGCGCCAGCAGCTTGGCAGTGCAGGGTCTGAACACTGAAGCTTTCTTT. Translated, it gives CASSLAVQGLNTEAFF. The variable domain in full, with the rest retrieved from reference TRBV5-1 and TRBJ1-1, is KAGVTQTPRYLIKTRGQQVTLSCSPISGHRSVSWYQQTPGQGLQFLFEYFSETQRNKGNFPGRFSGRQFSNSRSEMNVSTLELGDSALYLCASSLAVQGLNTEAFFGQGTRLTVV.

With regard to this clone: The junction shows a germline mismatch at one end, possibly a read error. The gene calls are TRBV6-6 and TRBJ2-6; possibly TRBD1 for D (5 bases). The germline V gene encodes CDR1 MNHNY and CDR2 SVGAGI (reference sequence). This CDR3 contains 15 residues. This CDR3 reads CASSPYTSGANGLTF. DNA for the CDR3: TGTGCCAGCAGCCCTTACACCTCTGGGGCCAACGGCCTGACTTTC.

The chain is built from TRBV5-4 and TRBJ1-1; no clear D. The V gene lost 4 bases and the J gene lost 2 bases, with 3 bases spanning the gap. This CDR3 spans 11 amino acids. CDR1 and CDR2 (germline): SGHNT, YYREEE (reference sequence). The CDR3 DNA is TGTGCCAGCAGCGTAAACACTGAAGCTTTCTTT. Protein: CASSVNTEAFF.

The chain recombines TRBV6-5 with TRBJ2-3; 9 bases are a match to TRBD1. This CDR3 is built from 14 residues. Per germline, CDR1 MNHEY and CDR2 SVGAGI. V lost 10 bases and J lost 4; bases outside the gene matches: 9. The CDR3 spells CATGPGQGADTQYF. As DNA, the CDR3 is TGTGCCACCGGGCCGGGACAGGGAGCAGATACGCAGTATTTT.

The V call is TRBV13, the J call TRBJ1-2; no firm D call. The CDR3 runs to 12 residues. V lost 0 bases and J lost 12, with 11 bases in between. Germline CDR1 is PRHDT and CDR2 is FYEKMQ (reference sequence). CDR3 in DNA: TGTGCCAGCAGCTTAGGTCGTGGAGGCAACACCTTC. Translated, it gives CASSLGRGGNTF.

J is TRBJ1-6 and V is TRBV5-1, with TRBD1 as a possible D gene (6 bases). Germline V lookup: CDR1 SGHRS, CDR2 YFSETQ. V was clipped by 4 bases and J by 4 bases, with 15 bases between them. This CDR3 has 16 residues. CDR3 DNA sequence: TGCGCCAGCAGCCCGGGTCTGGACAGTTATAATTCACCCCTCCACTTT. This codes for CASSPGLDSYNSPLHF.

The chain couples TRBV19 to TRBJ2-7; tentative D call: TRBD1 (5 bases). The CDR3 consists of 12 residues. V was trimmed by 3 bases and J by 3 bases, leaving 6 bases between them. CDR1 LNHDA and CDR2 SQIVND come from the germline V gene (reference sequence). The CDR3, as DNA: TGTGCCAGTAGTATGGGGCGCTACGAGCAGTACTTC. Amino acids: CASSMGRYEQYF.

This rearrangement joins TRBV7-2 to TRBJ2-1, with TRBD2 matching 11 bases. CDR3 length equals 19 residues. CDR1 and CDR2 from the germline V gene are SGHTA and FQGNSA. Trimming removed 0 bases from V and 0 bases from J; junction bases left unmatched: 7. Written as DNA, the CDR3 is TGTGCCAGCAGCTTAGCATCTAGCGGGGGGCCGTTCTCCTACAATGAGCAGTTCTTC. Its translation: CASSLASSGGPFSYNEQFF.

The V and J genes are TRBV28 and TRBJ1-1, with a possible D match to TRBD1 (6 bases). The CDR3 spans 16 residues. Per germline, CDR1 MDHEN and CDR2 SYDVKM. V was pared by 4 bases and J by 5 bases, with 20 bases between. The CDR3 here is CASSSRKGGVGTEAFF. DNA for the CDR3: TGTGCCAGCAGTTCAAGAAAGGGGGGGGTGGGGACTGAAGCTTTCTTT.

The chain links TRBV7-2 to TRBJ2-7; 12 positions match TRBD2. The junction had 6 bases not matched to a gene; V was cut back by 5 bases and J by 4 bases. The CDR3 runs 15 residues. Germline CDR1 is SGHTA and CDR2 is FQGNSA. The CDR3, as DNA: TGTGCCAGCAGCCCCCTCCTAGCGGGGGGGTACGAGCAGTACTTC. Its protein product is CASSPLLAGGYEQYF.

V and J are TRBV19 and TRBJ1-2, with D possibly being TRBD1 (6 bases). From germline, CDR1 is LNHDA and CDR2 SQIVND (reference sequence). This CDR3 region has 15 residues. The V gene lost 4 bases and the J gene lost 8 bases, with 20 bases spanning the gap. Written as DNA, the CDR3 is TGTGCCAGTAGTACCGGCCAGACAGGACTGCGCGGCTACACCTTC. Its translation: CASSTGQTGLRGYTF.

The V gene is TRBV11-3, the J gene TRBJ2-5; 13 bases are a match to TRBD2. The V segment lost 5 bases and the J segment 5 bases; nucleotides outside the gene matches: 5. Germline V gene data show CDR1 as SGHNT and CDR2 as YENEEA. This CDR3 is 15 amino acids long. The chain's CDR3 is CASSAGLAGSETQYF. In nucleotides, the CDR3 is TGTGCCAGCAGCGCGGGACTAGCGGGGTCCGAGACCCAGTACTTC.

This clone was counted only a few times. The chain recombines TRBV30 with TRBJ1-2; D not resolved. Trimming left V 0 bases short and J 5 bases short, with 10 bases between. This CDR3 comprises 13 residues. CDR1 is GTSNPN, CDR2 SVGIG, per germline (reference sequence). As DNA, the CDR3 is TGTGCCTGGAGTGTAAGCTCTCGGTATGGCTACACCTTC. Protein: CAWSVSSRYGYTF.

The gene calls are TRBV5-4 and TRBJ2-5, with 9 bases aligning to TRBD1. This CDR3 has 14 residues. The junction had 4 bases not matched to a gene; V was cut back by 4 bases and J by 3 bases. Germline V CDR1 and CDR2: SGHNT, YYREEE (reference sequence). CDR3 in amino acids: CASSEDRGKETQYF. As DNA, the CDR3 is TGTGCCAGCAGCGAGGACAGGGGTAAAGAGACCCAGTACTTC.

The chain is built from TRBV28 and TRBJ2-3, with D hard to call. Trimming removed 4 bases from V and 0 bases from J, with 14 bases in between. The length of the CDR3 is 16 residues. From germline, CDR1 is MDHEN and CDR2 SYDVKM. CDR3 sequence reads: CASSSRGTSSTDTQYF. The CDR3 nucleotides are TGTGCCAGCAGTTCCCGCGGCACGTCTAGCACAGATACGCAGTATTTT.

The chain is built from TRBV20-1 and TRBJ2-7; TRBD1 agrees at 12 bases. Germline V gives CDR1 DFQATT, CDR2 SNEGSKA (reference sequence). This CDR3 region has 11 residues. Unmatched junction bases numbered 2, after V lost 7 bases and J lost 7 bases. The CDR3 DNA sequence: TGCAGTGGGGACAGGGGGCGGGAGCAGTACTTC. As protein: CSGDRGREQYF.

This chain connects TRBV19 to TRBJ1-2, with 8 bases fitting TRBD1. This CDR3 has 14 amino acids. The ends lost 7 bases at V and 3 bases at J; junction bases unmatched: 7. Per germline, CDR1 LNHDA and CDR2 SQIVND (reference sequence). Here the CDR3 reads CASISGQGDYGYTF. The CDR3, as DNA: TGTGCCAGTATCTCCGGACAGGGCGACTATGGCTACACCTTC.

The V call is TRBV4-3, the J call TRBJ2-5, with D possibly being TRBD1 (6 bases). The length of the CDR3 is 13 residues. V lost 4 bases and J 1 base, leaving 7 bases between the germline ends. Germline assignment: CDR1 LGHNA and CDR2 YSLEER. CDR3 nucleotide sequence: TGCGCCAGCAGCCGGACAGCCCAAGAGACCCAGTACTTC. This codes for CASSRTAQETQYF.

This clone has just one count. This chain connects TRBV10-3 to TRBJ1-1, with D unresolved. In germline, CDR1 is ENHRY, CDR2 SYGVKD. This CDR3 is built from 15 residues. V lost 10 bases and J 1 base, leaving 19 bases between the germline ends. The CDR3 is CATRGGVGENTEAFF. The CDR3 nucleotides are TGTGCCACCCGAGGTGGGGTGGGAGAGAACACTGAAGCTTTCTTT.

The rearrangement joins TRBV19 to TRBJ2-3; D unclear. V was pared by 10 bases and J by 0 bases, with 20 bases between. CDR3 length equals 16 residues. Per the germline V gene, CDR1 is LNHDA and CDR2 is SQIVND (reference sequence). The CDR3 here is CATSISWAPSTDTQYF. Here the CDR3 DNA reads TGTGCCACCAGCATTAGTTGGGCCCCGAGCACAGATACGCAGTATTTT.

V is TRBV7-6 and J is TRBJ2-3; 10 nucleotides agree with TRBD2. The CDR3 length is 18 residues. Germline V lookup: CDR1 SGHVS, CDR2 FNYEAQ. Unmatched junction bases numbered 10, after V lost 2 bases and J lost 2 bases. CDR3 amino acids: CASSLSPTSGALTDTQYF. DNA of the CDR3: TGTGCCAGCAGCTTATCTCCCACTAGCGGGGCCCTCACAGATACGCAGTATTTT.

The chain recombines TRBV5-6 with TRBJ1-3; possible D gene TRBD1, 5 bases. CDR3 size: 17 residues. The V gene lost 0 bases and the J gene lost 0 bases, with 13 bases spanning the gap. Germline assignment: CDR1 SGHDT and CDR2 YYEEEE. CDR3 sequence reads: CASSLAVGLSSGNTIYF. CDR3 DNA: TGTGCCAGCAGCTTGGCCGTGGGACTGAGCTCTGGAAACACCATATATTTT.